This paragraph covers one T cell receptor beta chain sequence. This clone was seen once. Its recognized antigen is unknown. Base qualities are not provided; no much larger clone lies one nucleotide away. Using the immunoSEQ assay, TCRB CDR3 regions were amplified from 1.5 to 2 micrograms of genomic DNA, or from all available DNA when less than that was on hand. Multiplex PCR used 60 forward primers for TCR V beta segments and 13 reverse primers for J beta segments. To estimate reads per starting template, synthetic control templates were spiked into each sample at limiting dilution. Reads of 87 bp were generated by sequencing on the Illumina HiSeq System. Under the source paper's analysis protocol: PCR and sequencing errors were removed by a nearest neighbor algorithm that merged closely related sequences. TCR overlap was measured as the percentage of unique tumor TCR beta sequences also present in the same patient's peripheral blood. TCRdb stores this immuneACCESS table with in-frame sequences only. Part of the clones is absent; in the studies checked, under half of the shortfall reflects unresolved V genes, and no reason is known for the rest. The DNA gave D and trimming, while V, J and clone size come from that table. Counted in this sample were around 78,000 clones; roughly 91% of them appeared once. The biggest ten clones account for about 2.3% of the sample.

The time point label for this specimen denotes: after dendritic cell vaccination, including at tumor progression/relapse. Selection of patients required sufficient residual fresh-frozen tumor tissue and over two years of available survival data. Although molecular status otherwise differed among the glioblastoma patients, no patient had an isocitrate dehydrogenase mutation. PBMC were collected before vaccination, two weeks after the third vaccination, and at tumor progression if progression occurred. The Qiagen DNeasy Blood extraction Kit was used for extraction of genomic DNA. These data are taken from a study of glioma-infiltrating T cells after dendritic cell vaccination (dated by TCRdb to the mid-2010s). Regarding the study in general: The cohort comprised about 15 glioblastoma patients from Phase I and II dendritic cell vaccination trials, 9 newly diagnosed and 6 with recurrent disease. Patients received three intradermal dendritic cell vaccine injections at biweekly intervals in the arm below the axilla. The vaccine was prepared from monocyte-derived dendritic cells that were cultured for more than six days with IL-4 and GM-CSF and then pulsed overnight with autologous tumor lysate. Autologous tumor lysate-pulsed dendritic cell vaccination was administered to the patients between 2003 and 2012. In glioblastoma patients vaccinated with dendritic cells, deep sequencing of TCR beta CDR3 regions served to measure the amount of tumor-infiltrating lymphocytes and to compare repertoires between tumor and blood. TCR sequencing metrics, including TIL content and tumor-blood repertoire overlap, were correlated with survival after dendritic cell vaccination. Study-level results and caveats: The three-group TCR overlap response model was described as speculative and requiring prospective validation. No direct relationship between TCR clonality and survival was found, suggesting a diverse polyclonal response may matter. The cohort was small and heterogeneous, with few patients having full blood and tumor sets and even fewer initial-recurrent tumor pairs. After dendritic cell vaccination, a higher estimated pretreatment TIL content predicted longer time to progression and longer overall survival.

In the germline V gene (reference sequence), CDR1 corresponds to LNHNV and CDR2 to YYDKDF. The CDR3, from cysteine to phenylalanine, totals 18 residues. Only the CDR3 DNA stays, 54 bases, in frame from base 1. V is pared back by 0 bases and J by 2 bases, with 20 bases lying between the germline termini. The rearranged chain carries TRBV15 and TRBJ2-7; D gene: possibly TRBD2, on 7 matching bases. Material: blood, obtained after dendritic cell vaccination. This clonotype was sampled from a human donor with glioblastoma. The CDR3 in this case is CATSRDLRGGVKTYEQYF. The nucleotide sequence reads TGTGCCACCAGCAGAGATCTAAGGGGGGGCGTAAAGACCTACGAGCAGTACTTC. The variable domain in full, with residues beyond the CDR3 obtained from the reference TRBV15 and TRBJ2-7 genes, is DAMVIQNPRYQVTQFGKPVTLSCSQTLNHNVMYWYQQKSSQAPKLLFHYYDKDFNNEADTPDNFQSRRPNTSFCFLDIRSPGLGDTAMYLCATSRDLRGGVKTYEQYFGPGTRLTVT.